The 13 T cell receptor beta chains given below trace back to one sample, sequenced in a study of Ad26.COV2.S vaccination and SARS-CoV-2 variants. Data came from immunoSEQ multiplex PCR; TCRdb stores just in-frame clones and leaves some out. Here the sample spans some 320,000 clones, over 80% being singletons. Treatment described: some 20 received Ad26.COV2.S at low or high dose, single or two shots; about 5 received placebo; per-sample allocation not given. It was on day 63 after the first vaccine or placebo injection that samples were taken. This specimen consisted of peripheral blood, obtained in a trial of Ad26.COV2.S vaccine versus placebo. These receptors all come from a person aged 18-60 years who received the Ad26.COV2.S COVID-19 vaccine or a placebo.

This clone showed up just once. This chain joins TRBV5-1 and TRBJ2-7, with D possibly matching TRBD2 (5 bases). Germline loops: CDR1 SGHRS, CDR2 YFSETQ. V lost 4 bases and J lost 1, with 12 bases in between. The CDR3 is made up of 14 amino acids. CDR3: CASSAPDSSYEQYF. DNA of the CDR3: TGCGCCAGCAGCGCACCGGACTCATCCTACGAGCAGTACTTC.

V usage is TRBV19 and J usage is TRBJ2-7; TRBD1 agrees at 9 bases. The V gene's germline CDR1 is LNHDA and CDR2 SQIVND (reference sequence). CDR3 length equals 18 residues. V shed 2 bases, J shed 4 bases, and the junction held 15 bases outside the gene matches. The CDR3 DNA is TGTGCCAGTAGTATAAGGGACAGGGTTTCCCATAGCATATACGAGCAGTACTTC. Protein: CASSIRDRVSHSIYEQYF.

This chain connects TRBV3-1 (or the pseudogene TRBV3-2) to TRBJ1-1; the D gene is possibly TRBD1 (5 bases). Germline values: CDR1 LGHDT, CDR2 YNNKEL (reference sequence). V lost 1 base, J lost 11 bases, and 8 bases lay in between. CDR3 length equals 11 residues. The CDR3 nucleotides are TGTGCCAGCAGCCAAGGAGGGGACGCTTTCTTT. Protein sequence: CASSQGGDAFF.

This clone was counted between two and nine times. In the same sample, other DNA sequences code for this CDR3. The gene calls are TRBV19 and TRBJ1-1; 7 bases match TRBD1. Looked up from germline, CDR1 is LNHDA and CDR2 is SQIVND (reference sequence). Trimming removed 5 bases from V and 0 bases from J; junction bases left unmatched: 3. The CDR3 runs 14 residues. The CDR3 DNA reads TGTGCCAGTAGTCTGGACAGGTTGAACACTGAAGCTTTCTTT. This codes for CASSLDRLNTEAFF.

The genes are TRBV28 and TRBJ1-1; a weak D match, TRBD1 (5 bases). The CDR3 has 14 residues. V was clipped by 2 bases and J by 0 bases, with 7 bases between them. Per germline, CDR1 MDHEN and CDR2 SYDVKM. CDR3 loop: CASSLQGMNTEAFF. CDR3 in DNA: TGTGCCAGCAGTTTACAGGGCATGAACACTGAAGCTTTCTTT.

The CDR3 sequence: CAWNPLFRFSGNTIYF. Written as DNA, the CDR3 is TGTGCCTGGAATCCCCTTTTTCGCTTCTCTGGAAACACCATATATTTT. The chain couples TRBV30 to TRBJ1-3, with unresolved D. The CDR3 is 16 amino acids. The V end lost 4 bases, the J end lost 0 bases, and 16 bases lay between the germline ends. The V gene's germline CDR1 is GTSNPN and CDR2 SVGIG (reference sequence).

The chain is built from TRBV28 and TRBJ2-7; no definite D call. Germline loops: CDR1 MDHEN, CDR2 SYDVKM. The CDR3 is made up of 14 amino acids. V lost 7 bases and J lost 3, with 16 bases in between. The chain's CDR3 is CASTPPDKNYEQYF. The CDR3 DNA is TGTGCCAGCACCCCCCCCGACAAGAACTACGAGCAGTACTTC.

The chain combines TRBV28 with TRBJ2-7, with a possible D match to TRBD1 (5 bases). The V gene's germline CDR1 is MDHEN and CDR2 SYDVKM. CDR3 length: 12 residues. The germline V and J ends were trimmed by 5 bases and 3 bases, with 8 bases remaining between them. CDR3 in DNA: TGTGCCAGCAGTCGGCAGGGCTACGAGCAGTACTTC. Its protein product is CASSRQGYEQYF.

This clone was counted only a few times. This chain links TRBV28 with TRBJ2-1; D gene uncertain. The CDR3 extends over 11 amino acids. Germline assignment: CDR1 MDHEN and CDR2 SYDVKM. Trimming took 2 bases from V and 8 from J, leaving 4 bases between them. In DNA form, the CDR3 reads TGTGCCAGCAGTTTAGTTCATGAGCAGTTCTTC. Amino acid sequence: CASSLVHEQFF.

V and J are TRBV27 and TRBJ2-5; 11 nucleotides match TRBD2. Germline V gene sequence: CDR1 MNHEY, CDR2 SMNVEV (reference sequence). The length of the CDR3 is 15 residues. V gave up 6 bases and J gave up 7 bases; unmatched junction bases: 10. CDR3 residues: CASRVSGGDIGTQYF. Here the CDR3 DNA reads TGTGCCAGCAGAGTTAGCGGGGGGGATATCGGGACCCAGTACTTC.

The chain recombines TRBV7-3 with TRBJ2-1; 7 nucleotides match TRBD2. Germline trimming cut 1 base from V and 2 bases from J; bases unmatched to any gene: 2. Germline-derived CDR1 and CDR2 are SGHTA and FQGTGA. The CDR3 length is 15 residues. The CDR3 loop is CASSLKAGTYNEQFF. CDR3 in DNA: TGTGCCAGCAGCTTAAAAGCGGGGACCTACAATGAGCAGTTCTTC.

The chain combines TRBV11-2 with TRBJ2-5; tentative D call: TRBD2 (6 bases). The CDR3 is 15 residues long. Germline CDR1 reads SGHAT; CDR2 reads FQNNGV. Trimming took off 5 bases at V and 1 base at J, with 14 bases between the two ends. The CDR3 DNA is TGTGCCAGCAGCGTCGATGGGGGGATCCAAGAGACCCAGTACTTC. Translation gives CASSVDGGIQETQYF.

This sequence joins TRBV27 and TRBJ2-7, with TRBD2 identical over 8 bases. The CDR3 has 15 amino acids. CDR1 is MNHEY, CDR2 SMNVEV, per germline (reference sequence). J was trimmed by 0 bases and V by 3 bases; bases with no gene match: 4. CDR3 sequence: CASSFSRGVSYEQYF. The CDR3 DNA reads TGTGCCAGCAGTTTCTCGCGGGGGGTCTCCTACGAGCAGTACTTC.